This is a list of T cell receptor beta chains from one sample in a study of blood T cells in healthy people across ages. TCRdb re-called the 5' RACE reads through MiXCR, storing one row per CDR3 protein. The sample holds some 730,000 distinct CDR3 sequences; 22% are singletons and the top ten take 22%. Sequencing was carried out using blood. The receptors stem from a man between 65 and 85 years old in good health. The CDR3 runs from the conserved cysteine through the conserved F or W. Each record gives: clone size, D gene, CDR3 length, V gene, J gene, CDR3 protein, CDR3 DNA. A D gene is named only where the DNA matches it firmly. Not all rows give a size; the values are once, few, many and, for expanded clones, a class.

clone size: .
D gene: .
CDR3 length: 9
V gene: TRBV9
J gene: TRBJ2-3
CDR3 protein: CASGDTQYF
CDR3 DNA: TGTGCCAGCGGAGATACGCAGTATTTT

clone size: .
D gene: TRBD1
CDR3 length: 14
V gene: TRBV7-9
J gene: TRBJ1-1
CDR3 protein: CASSADRGYTEAFF
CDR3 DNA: TGTGCCAGCAGCGCGGACAGGGGATACACTGAAGCTTTCTTT

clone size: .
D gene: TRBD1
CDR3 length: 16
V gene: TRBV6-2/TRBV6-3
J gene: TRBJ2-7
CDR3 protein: CASSSRPGTENYEQYF
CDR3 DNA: TGTGCCAGCAGTTCCAGACCCGGGACAGAAAACTACGAGCAGTACTTC

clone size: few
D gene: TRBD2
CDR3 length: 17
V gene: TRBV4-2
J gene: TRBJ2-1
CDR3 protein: CASSQEDSGGSYNEQFF
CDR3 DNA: TGTGCCAGCAGCCAAGAAGACAGCGGGGGCTCCTACAATGAGCAGTTCTTC

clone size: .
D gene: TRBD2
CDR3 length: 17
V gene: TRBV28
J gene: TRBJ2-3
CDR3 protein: CASSPQTSGGLGDTQYF
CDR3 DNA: TGTGCCAGCAGTCCTCAGACTAGCGGGGGCCTTGGGGATACGCAGTATTTT

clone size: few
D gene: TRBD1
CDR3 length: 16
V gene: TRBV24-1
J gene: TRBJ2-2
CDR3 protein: CATSDPGQLNTGELFF
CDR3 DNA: TGTGCCACCAGTGATCCGGGACAGCTTAACACCGGGGAGCTGTTTTTT

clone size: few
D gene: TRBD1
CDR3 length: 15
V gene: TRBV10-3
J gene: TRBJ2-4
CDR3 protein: CAISGTGAAKNIQYF
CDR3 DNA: TGTGCCATCAGTGGGACAGGGGCAGCCAAAAACATTCAGTACTTC

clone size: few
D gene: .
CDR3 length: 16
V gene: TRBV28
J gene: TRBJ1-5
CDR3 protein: CASSSRQRGSNQPQHF
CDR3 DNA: TGTGCCAGCAGTTCCCGACAGAGAGGTAGCAATCAGCCCCAGCATTTT

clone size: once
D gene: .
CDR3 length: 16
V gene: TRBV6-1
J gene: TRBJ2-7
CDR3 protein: CASQTPKGSASYEQYF
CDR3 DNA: TGTGCCAGCCAAACCCCTAAGGGTTCCGCCTCCTACGAGCAGTACTTC

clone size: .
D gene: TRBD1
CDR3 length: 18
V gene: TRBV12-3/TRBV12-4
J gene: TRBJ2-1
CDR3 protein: CASRVTGQGQGGYNEQFF
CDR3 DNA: TGTGCCAGCAGGGTAACCGGCCAGGGACAGGGAGGGTACAATGAGCAGTTCTTC

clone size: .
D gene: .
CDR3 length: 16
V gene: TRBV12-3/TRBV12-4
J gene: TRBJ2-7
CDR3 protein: CASSPMGGRYSYEQYF
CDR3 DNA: TGTGCCAGCAGTCCGATGGGCGGGCGCTACTCCTACGAGCAGTACTTC

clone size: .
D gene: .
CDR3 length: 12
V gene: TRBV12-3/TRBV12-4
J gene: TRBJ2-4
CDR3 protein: CASTEQGYIQYF
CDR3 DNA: TGTGCCAGCACCGAACAGGGATACATTCAGTACTTC

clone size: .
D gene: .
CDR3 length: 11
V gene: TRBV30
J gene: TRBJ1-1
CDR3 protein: CAWRPFREAFF
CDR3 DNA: TGTGCCTGGAGGCCCTTTAGAGAAGCTTTCTTT

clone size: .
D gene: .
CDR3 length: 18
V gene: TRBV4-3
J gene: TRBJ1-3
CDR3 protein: CASSQGPGRTSSGNTIYF
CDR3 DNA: TGCGCCAGCAGCCAAGGGCCGGGACGGACATCCTCTGGAAACACCATATATTTT

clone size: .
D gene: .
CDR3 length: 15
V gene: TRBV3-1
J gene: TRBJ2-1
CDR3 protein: CASSHARLRDNEQFF
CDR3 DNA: TGTGCCAGCAGCCACGCCCGCTTGAGGGACAATGAGCAGTTCTTC

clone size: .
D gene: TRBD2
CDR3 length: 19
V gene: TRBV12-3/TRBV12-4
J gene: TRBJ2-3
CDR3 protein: CASSFRGRGLAGYTDTQYF
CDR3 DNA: TGTGCCAGCAGTTTCAGGGGGCGTGGACTAGCGGGATACACAGATACGCAGTATTTT

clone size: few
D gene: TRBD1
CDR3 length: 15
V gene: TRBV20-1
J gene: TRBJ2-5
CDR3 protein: CSARASTGQQETQYF
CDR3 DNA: TGCAGTGCTAGAGCCTCGACAGGGCAACAAGAGACCCAGTACTTC

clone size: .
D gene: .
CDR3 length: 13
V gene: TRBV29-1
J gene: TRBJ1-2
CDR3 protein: CSAEPGGEGGYTF
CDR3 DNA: TGCAGCGCTGAGCCTGGGGGAGAAGGTGGCTACACCTTC

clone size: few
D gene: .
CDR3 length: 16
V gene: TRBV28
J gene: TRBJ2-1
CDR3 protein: CASSFGAGAAYNEQFF
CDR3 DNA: TGTGCCAGCAGTTTTGGGGCGGGGGCAGCCTACAATGAGCAGTTCTTC

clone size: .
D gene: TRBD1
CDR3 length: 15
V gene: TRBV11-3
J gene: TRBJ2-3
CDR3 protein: CASSPGQGDADTQYF
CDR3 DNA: TGTGCCAGCAGCCCCGGCCAGGGGGATGCAGATACGCAGTATTTT

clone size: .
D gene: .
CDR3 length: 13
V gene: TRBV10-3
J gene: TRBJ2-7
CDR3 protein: CAISERTPEEQYF
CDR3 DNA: TGTGCCATCAGTGAGCGGACACCGGAGGAGCAGTACTTC

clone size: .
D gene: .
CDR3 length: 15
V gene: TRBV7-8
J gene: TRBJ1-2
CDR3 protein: CASRPGRASNYGYTF
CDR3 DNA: TGTGCCAGTAGGCCGGGACGGGCCTCTAACTATGGCTACACCTTC

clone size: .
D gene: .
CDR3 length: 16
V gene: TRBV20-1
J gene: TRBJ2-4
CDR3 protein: CSAYPGTSFDRNIQYF
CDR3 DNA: TGCAGTGCGTACCCCGGGACAAGTTTTGACAGAAACATTCAGTACTTC

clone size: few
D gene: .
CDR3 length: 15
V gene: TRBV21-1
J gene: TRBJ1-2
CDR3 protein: CASSTGTAANYGYTF
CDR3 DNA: TGTGCCAGCAGCACTGGGACCGCCGCTAACTATGGCTACACCTTC

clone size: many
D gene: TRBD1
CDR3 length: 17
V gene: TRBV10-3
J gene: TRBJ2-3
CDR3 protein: CAIRSEETGTGTDTQYF
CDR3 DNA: TGTGCCATCAGAAGTGAAGAAACCGGGACAGGCACAGATACGCAGTATTTT

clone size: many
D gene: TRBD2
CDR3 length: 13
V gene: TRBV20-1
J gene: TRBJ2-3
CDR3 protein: CSASLAGTDTQYF
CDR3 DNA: TGCAGTGCTTCCCTAGCGGGGACAGATACGCAGTATTTT

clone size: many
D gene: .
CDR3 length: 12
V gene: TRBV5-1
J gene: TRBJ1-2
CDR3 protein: CASSLPGNGYTF
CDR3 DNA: TGTGCCAGCAGCTTACCAGGGAATGGCTACACCTTC

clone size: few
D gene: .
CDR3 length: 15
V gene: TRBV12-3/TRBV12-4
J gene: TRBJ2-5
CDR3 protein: CASSLRASKGETQYF
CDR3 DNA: TGTGCCAGCAGTTTACGGGCTTCTAAAGGAGAGACCCAGTACTTC

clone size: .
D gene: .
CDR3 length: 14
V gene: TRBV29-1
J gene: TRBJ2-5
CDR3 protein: CSVGRQDLQETQYF
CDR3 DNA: TGCAGCGTTGGGCGACAAGATCTACAAGAGACCCAGTACTTC

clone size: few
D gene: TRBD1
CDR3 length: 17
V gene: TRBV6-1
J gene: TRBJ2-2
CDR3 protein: CASSQPPGQLNTGELFF
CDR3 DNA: TGTGCCAGCAGTCAACCTCCGGGACAGTTGAACACCGGGGAGCTGTTTTTT

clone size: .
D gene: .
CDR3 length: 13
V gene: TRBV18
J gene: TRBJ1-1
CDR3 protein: CASSPELDTEAFF
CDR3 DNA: TGTGCCAGCTCACCCGAATTGGACACTGAAGCTTTCTTT

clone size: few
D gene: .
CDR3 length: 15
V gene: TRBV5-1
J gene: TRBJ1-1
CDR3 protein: CASSLQGSLNTEAFF
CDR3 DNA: TGCGCCAGCAGCCTCCAGGGGTCCCTGAACACTGAAGCTTTCTTT

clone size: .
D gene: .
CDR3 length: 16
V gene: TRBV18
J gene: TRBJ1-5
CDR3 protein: CASSGRGGAGNQPQHF
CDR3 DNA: TGTGCCAGCTCAGGGCGGGGAGGGGCTGGCAATCAGCCCCAGCATTTT

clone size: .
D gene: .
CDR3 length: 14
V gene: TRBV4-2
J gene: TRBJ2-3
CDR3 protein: CASSQDHNTDTQYF
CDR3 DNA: TGTGCCAGCAGCCAAGATCACAACACAGATACGCAGTATTTT

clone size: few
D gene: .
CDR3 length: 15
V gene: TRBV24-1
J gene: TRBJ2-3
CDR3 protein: CATSEPGWGTDTQYF
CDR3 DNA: TGTGCCACCAGTGAACCGGGCTGGGGCACAGATACGCAGTATTTT

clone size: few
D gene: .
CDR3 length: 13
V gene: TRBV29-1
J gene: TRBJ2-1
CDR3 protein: CSVVGRGRVEQFF
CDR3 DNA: TGCAGCGTTGTCGGCAGGGGGAGGGTGGAGCAGTTCTTC

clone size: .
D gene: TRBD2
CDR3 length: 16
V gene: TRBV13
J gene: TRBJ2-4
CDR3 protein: CASSNSGRASKNIQYF
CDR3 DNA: TGTGCCAGCAGCAACAGCGGGAGGGCCAGCAAAAACATTCAGTACTTC

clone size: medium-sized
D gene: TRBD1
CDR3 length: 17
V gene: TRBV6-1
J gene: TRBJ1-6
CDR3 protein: CASSEEPGGSYNSPLHF
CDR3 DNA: TGTGCCAGCAGTGAAGAGCCAGGGGGCTCCTATAATTCACCCCTCCACTTT

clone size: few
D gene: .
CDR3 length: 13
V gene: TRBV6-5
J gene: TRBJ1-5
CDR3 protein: CASSLRFNQPQHF
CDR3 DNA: TGTGCCAGCAGTTTGCGATTCAATCAGCCCCAGCATTTT

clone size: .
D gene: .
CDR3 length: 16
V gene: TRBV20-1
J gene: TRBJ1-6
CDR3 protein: CSAGWGRGGGNSPLHF
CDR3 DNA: TGCAGTGCTGGATGGGGCAGAGGGGGGGGTAATTCACCCCTCCACTTT

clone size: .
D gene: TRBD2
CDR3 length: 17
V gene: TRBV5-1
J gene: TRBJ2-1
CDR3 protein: CASSFGGASGSYNEQFF
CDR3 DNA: TGCGCCAGCAGCTTTGGGGGCGCTAGCGGGTCCTACAATGAGCAGTTCTTC

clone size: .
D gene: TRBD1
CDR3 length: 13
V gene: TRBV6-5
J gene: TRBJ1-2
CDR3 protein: CASTGGQNYGYTF
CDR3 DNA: TGTGCCAGCACGGGGGGACAGAACTATGGCTACACCTTC

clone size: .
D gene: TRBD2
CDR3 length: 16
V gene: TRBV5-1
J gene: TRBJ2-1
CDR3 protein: CASSVPTGGEYNEQFF
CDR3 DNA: TGCGCCAGCAGCGTACCGACGGGGGGAGAGTACAATGAGCAGTTCTTC

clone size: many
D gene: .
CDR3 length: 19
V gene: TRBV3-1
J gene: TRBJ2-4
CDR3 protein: CASSHGSRGEGIAKNIQYF
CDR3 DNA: TGTGCCAGCAGCCACGGTTCCAGGGGTGAGGGGATAGCCAAAAACATTCAGTACTTC

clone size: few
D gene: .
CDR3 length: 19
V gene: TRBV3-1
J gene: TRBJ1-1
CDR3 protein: CASSKEGQVVQGLVTEAFF
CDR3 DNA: TGTGCCAGCAGCAAAGAAGGCCAAGTGGTGCAGGGGCTAGTCACTGAAGCTTTCTTT

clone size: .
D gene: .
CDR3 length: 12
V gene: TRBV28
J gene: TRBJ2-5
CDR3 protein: CASSGLLETQYF
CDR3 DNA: TGTGCCAGCAGCGGGCTCTTGGAGACCCAGTACTTC

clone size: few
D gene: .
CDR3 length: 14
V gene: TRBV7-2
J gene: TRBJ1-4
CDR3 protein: CASSPGGHREKLFF
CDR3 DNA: TGTGCCAGCAGCCCGGGGGGGCATCGGGAAAAACTGTTTTTT

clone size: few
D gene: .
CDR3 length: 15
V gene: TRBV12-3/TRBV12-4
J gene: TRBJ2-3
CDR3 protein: CASREQGPSTDTQYF
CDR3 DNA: TGTGCCAGCAGAGAACAGGGACCTAGCACAGATACGCAGTATTTT

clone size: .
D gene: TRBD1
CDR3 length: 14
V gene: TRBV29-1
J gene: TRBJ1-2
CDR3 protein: CSVEERRTGEGYTF
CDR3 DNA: TGCAGCGTGGAGGAGCGTCGGACAGGGGAAGGCTACACCTTC

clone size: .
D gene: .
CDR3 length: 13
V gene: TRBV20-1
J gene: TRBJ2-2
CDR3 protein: CSARAVGKGELFF
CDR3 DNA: TGCAGTGCTAGGGCAGTCGGGAAGGGGGAGCTGTTTTTT

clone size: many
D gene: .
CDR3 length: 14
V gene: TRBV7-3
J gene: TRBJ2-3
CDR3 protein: CASSLAGPTDTQYF
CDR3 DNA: TGTGCCAGCAGCTTAGCAGGACCCACAGATACGCAGTATTTT

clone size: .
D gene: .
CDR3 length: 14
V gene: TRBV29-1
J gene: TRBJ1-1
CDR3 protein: CSVEVHGGITEAFF
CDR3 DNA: TGCAGCGTTGAAGTTCACGGGGGGATCACTGAAGCTTTCTTT

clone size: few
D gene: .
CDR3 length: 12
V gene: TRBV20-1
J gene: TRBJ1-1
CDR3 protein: CSARLRHPEAFF
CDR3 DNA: TGCAGTGCTAGGCTACGACATCCTGAAGCTTTCTTT

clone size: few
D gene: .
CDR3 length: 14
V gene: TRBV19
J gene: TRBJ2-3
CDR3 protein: CASSIDRATDTRYF
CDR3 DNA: TGTGCCAGTAGTATAGACCGTGCCACAGATACGCGGTATTTT